This entry is about one TCR beta chain. The data were obtained in a study of blood T cell repertoires in COVID-19. Looked up from germline, CDR1 is SNHLY and CDR2 is FYNNEI. This CDR3 has 13 residues. Trimming pared 6 bases from V and 1 base from J, leaving 9 bases between. Only in-frame clones appear in the TCRdb table, and some are missing; sequencing was by immunoSEQ multiplex PCR. The sample lists just over 350,000 clones; about 90% were seen once. Individuals drawn from 24 US areas were roughly 18 to 89 years old. The origin of this receptor is a woman aged 30 to 39 who had recovered from COVID-19. What was sequenced was PBMCs or T cells enriched from blood (not recorded which). The chain employs TRBV2 and TRBJ1-1; D ambiguous. The CDR3 sequence is CASSPAANTEAFF. The CDR3 coding sequence is TGTGCCAGCAGCCCCGCGGCGAACACTGAAGCTTTCTTT.